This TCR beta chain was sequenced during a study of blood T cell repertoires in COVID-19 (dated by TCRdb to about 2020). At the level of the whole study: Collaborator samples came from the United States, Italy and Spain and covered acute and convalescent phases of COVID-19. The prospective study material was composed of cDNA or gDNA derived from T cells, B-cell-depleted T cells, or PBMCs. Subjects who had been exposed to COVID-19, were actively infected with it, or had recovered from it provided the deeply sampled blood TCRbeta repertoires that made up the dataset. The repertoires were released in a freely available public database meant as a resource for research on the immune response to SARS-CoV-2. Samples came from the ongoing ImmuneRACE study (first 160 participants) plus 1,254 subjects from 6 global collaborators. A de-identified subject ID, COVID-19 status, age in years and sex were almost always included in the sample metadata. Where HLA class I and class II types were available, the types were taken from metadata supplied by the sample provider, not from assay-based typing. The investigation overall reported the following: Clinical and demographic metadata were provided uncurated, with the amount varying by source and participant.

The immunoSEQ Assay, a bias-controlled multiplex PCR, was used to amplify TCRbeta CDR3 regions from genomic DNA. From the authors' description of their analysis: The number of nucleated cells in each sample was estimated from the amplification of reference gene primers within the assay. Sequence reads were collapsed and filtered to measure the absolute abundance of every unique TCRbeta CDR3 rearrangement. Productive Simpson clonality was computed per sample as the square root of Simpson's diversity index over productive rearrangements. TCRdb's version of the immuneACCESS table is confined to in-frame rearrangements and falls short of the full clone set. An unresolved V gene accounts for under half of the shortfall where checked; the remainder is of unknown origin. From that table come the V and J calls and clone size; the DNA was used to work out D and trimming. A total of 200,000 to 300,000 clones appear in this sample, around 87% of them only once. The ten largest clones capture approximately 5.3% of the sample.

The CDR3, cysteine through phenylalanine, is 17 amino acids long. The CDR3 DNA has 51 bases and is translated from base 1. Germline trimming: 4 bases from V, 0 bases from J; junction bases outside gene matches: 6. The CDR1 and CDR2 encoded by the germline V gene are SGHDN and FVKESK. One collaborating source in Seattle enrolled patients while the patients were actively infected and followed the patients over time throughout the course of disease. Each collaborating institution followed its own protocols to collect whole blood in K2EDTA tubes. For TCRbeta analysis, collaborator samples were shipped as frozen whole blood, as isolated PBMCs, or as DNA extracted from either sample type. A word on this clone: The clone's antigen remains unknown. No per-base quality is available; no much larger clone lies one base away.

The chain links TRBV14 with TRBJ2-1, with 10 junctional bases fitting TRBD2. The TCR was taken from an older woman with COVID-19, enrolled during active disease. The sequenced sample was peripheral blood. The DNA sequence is TGTGCCAGCAGCCCCCGTAGCGGGAGGAGCTCCTACAATGAGCAGTTCTTC. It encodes CASSPRSGRSSYNEQFF.